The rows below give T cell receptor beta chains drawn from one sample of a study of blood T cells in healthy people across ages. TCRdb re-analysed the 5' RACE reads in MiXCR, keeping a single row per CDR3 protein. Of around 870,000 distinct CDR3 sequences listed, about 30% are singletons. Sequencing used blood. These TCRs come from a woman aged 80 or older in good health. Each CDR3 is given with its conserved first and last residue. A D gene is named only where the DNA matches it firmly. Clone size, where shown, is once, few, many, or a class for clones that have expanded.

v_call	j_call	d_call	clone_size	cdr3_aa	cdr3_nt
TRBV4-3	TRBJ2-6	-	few	CASSSGASVLTF	TGCGCCAGCAGTTCTGGGGCCAGCGTCCTGACTTTC
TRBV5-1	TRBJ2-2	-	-	CASSLAVAGAGELFF	TGCGCCAGCAGCTTGGCCGTAGCAGGCGCCGGGGAGCTGTTTTTT
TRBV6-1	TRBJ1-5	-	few	CASSSPSESRGQPQHF	TGTGCCAGCTCCTCCCCATCGGAGTCTCGGGGTCAGCCCCAGCATTTT
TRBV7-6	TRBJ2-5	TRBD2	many	CASSLDGLAGLQETQYF	TGTGCCAGCAGCTTAGATGGACTAGCGGGGCTCCAAGAGACCCAGTACTTC
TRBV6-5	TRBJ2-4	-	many	CASSPGAKNIQYF	TGTGCCAGCAGTCCAGGAGCCAAAAACATTCAGTACTTC
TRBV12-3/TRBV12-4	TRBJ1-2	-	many	CASSLKHGAGSGGYTF	TGTGCCAGCAGTTTAAAACATGGGGCTGGTTCGGGCGGCTACACCTTC
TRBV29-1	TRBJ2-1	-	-	CSVTNDEQFF	TGCAGCGTGACGAACGATGAGCAGTTCTTC
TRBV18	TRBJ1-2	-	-	CASSPSSGMNYGYTF	TGTGCCAGCTCCCCCTCCTCGGGGATGAACTATGGCTACACCTTC
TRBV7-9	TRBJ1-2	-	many	CASSLAGNGYTF	TGTGCCAGCAGCTTAGCTGGGAATGGCTACACCTTC
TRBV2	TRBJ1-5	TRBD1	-	CASSVMGAGGGNQPQHF	TGTGCCAGCAGTGTTATGGGGGCAGGGGGTGGCAATCAGCCCCAGCATTTT
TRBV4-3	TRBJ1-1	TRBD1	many	CASSTGTGGTEAFF	TGCGCCAGCAGCACGGGGACAGGAGGAACTGAAGCTTTCTTT
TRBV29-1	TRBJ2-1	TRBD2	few	CSVEGKRGGWYNEQFF	TGCAGCGTTGAAGGCAAGCGGGGGGGATGGTACAATGAGCAGTTCTTC
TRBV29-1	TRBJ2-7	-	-	CSVEDGLESYEQYF	TGCAGCGTTGAAGATGGACTCGAATCCTACGAGCAGTACTTC
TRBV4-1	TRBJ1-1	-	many	CASSQDLGDTEAFF	TGCGCCAGCAGCCAAGACCTTGGGGACACTGAAGCTTTCTTT
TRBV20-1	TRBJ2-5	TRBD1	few	CSGRQGVVETQYF	TGCAGTGGAAGACAGGGGGTCGTAGAGACCCAGTACTTC
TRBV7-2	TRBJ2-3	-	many	CASSDPRTVNTQYF	TGTGCCAGCAGCGACCCGAGGACAGTCAATACGCAGTATTTT
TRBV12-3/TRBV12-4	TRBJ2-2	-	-	CASSPRGWSTGELFF	TGTGCCAGCAGCCCCAGGGGCTGGAGCACCGGGGAGCTGTTTTTT
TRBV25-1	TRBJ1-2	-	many	CASSGGGFYTF	TGTGCCAGCAGTGGGGGGGGTTTCTACACCTTC
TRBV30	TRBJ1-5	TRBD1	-	CAWSVQGRGRQPQHF	TGTGCCTGGAGTGTACAGGGGAGAGGAAGGCAGCCCCAGCATTTT
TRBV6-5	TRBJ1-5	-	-	CASRRLGGQLQHF	TGTGCCAGCAGACGACTCGGCGGTCAGCTCCAGCATTTT
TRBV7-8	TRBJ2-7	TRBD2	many	CASSLLTGTSGYEQYF	TGTGCCAGCAGCTTATTGACCGGGACTAGCGGCTACGAGCAGTACTTC
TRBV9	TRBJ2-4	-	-	CASSVAPDLRTIQYF	TGTGCCAGCAGCGTAGCACCTGACCTGAGAACCATTCAGTACTTC
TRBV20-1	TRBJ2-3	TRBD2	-	CSARGVGTDTQYF	TGCAGTGCGCGGGGGGTGGGAACAGATACGCAGTATTTT
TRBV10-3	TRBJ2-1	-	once	CAISDLRDNEQFF	TGTGCCATCAGTGATCTCAGGGACAATGAGCAGTTCTTC
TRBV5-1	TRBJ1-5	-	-	CASSLTGTNQPQHF	TGCGCCAGCAGCTTGACAGGAACTAATCAGCCCCAGCATTTT
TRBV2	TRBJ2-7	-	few	CASTEHTSSYEQYF	TGTGCCAGCACCGAACACACCTCTTCCTACGAGCAGTACTTC
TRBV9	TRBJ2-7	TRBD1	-	CASSVVGQGCNEQYF	TGTGCCAGCAGCGTAGTCGGACAGGGTTGTAACGAGCAGTACTTC
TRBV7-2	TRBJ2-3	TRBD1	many	CASSSQGALRTDTQYF	TGTGCCAGCAGCTCCCAGGGGGCATTGAGAACAGATACGCAGTATTTT
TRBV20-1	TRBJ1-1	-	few	CSAPDKMGYTEAFF	TGCAGTGCTCCAGACAAGATGGGGTACACTGAAGCTTTCTTT
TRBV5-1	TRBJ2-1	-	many	CASSPAEGHSLYNEQFF	TGCGCCAGCAGCCCGGCAGAGGGGCACTCTCTCTACAATGAGCAGTTCTTC
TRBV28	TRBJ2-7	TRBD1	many	CASRDTGQGSSYEQYF	TGTGCCAGCAGAGATACCGGACAGGGTAGCTCCTACGAGCAGTACTTC
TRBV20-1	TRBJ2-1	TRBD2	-	CSAPPAGAWNEQFF	TGCAGTGCCCCGCCCGCGGGAGCTTGGAATGAGCAGTTCTTC
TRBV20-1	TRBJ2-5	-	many	CSARAVETQYF	TGCAGCGCGCGAGCGGTGGAGACCCAGTACTTC
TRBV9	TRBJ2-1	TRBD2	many	CASKGGGINNEQFF	TGTGCCAGCAAAGGCGGGGGTATTAACAATGAGCAGTTCTTC
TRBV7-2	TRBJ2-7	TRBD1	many	CASSSLTYRGNSYEQYF	TGTGCCAGCAGCTCCCTAACCTACAGGGGAAACTCCTACGAGCAGTACTTC
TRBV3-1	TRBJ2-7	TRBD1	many	CASSRGQRYEQYF	TGTGCCAGCAGCCGGGGACAGCGCTACGAGCAGTACTTC
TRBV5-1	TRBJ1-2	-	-	CASSEKRGRGSNYGYTF	TGCGCCAGCAGCGAAAAACGGGGAAGGGGGTCTAACTATGGCTACACCTTC
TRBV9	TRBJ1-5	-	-	CASSEGYSNQPQHF	TGTGCCAGCAGCGAAGGATATAGCAATCAGCCCCAGCATTTT
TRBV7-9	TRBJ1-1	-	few	CASSGQTEAFF	TGTGCCAGCAGCGGACAGACTGAAGCTTTCTTT